Listed below are T cell receptor beta chains from one sample, sequenced in a study of Graves' ophthalmopathy and Graves' hyperthyroidism. One entry per CDR3 protein results from TCRdb running MiXCR on the multiplex PCR reads. Altogether around 600,000 distinct CDR3 sequences are present, approximately 39% being singletons, with the ten largest covering roughly 3.5%. Sequenced: peripheral blood. The receptors come from an adult man with Graves' ophthalmopathy. CDR3s include the opening cysteine and the closing phenylalanine or tryptophan. D genes are given only for firm matches. Clone size is shown for a subset of rows, as once, few, many or a class of expanded clone.

j_call: TRBJ2-2; d_call: TRBD1; clone_size: many; v_call: TRBV5-1; cdr3_nt: TGTGCCAGCAGCGCGACAGGGTCCGGGGAGCTGTTTTTT; cdr3_aa: CASSATGSGELFF
j_call: TRBJ2-2; d_call: TRBD2; clone_size: many; v_call: TRBV7-2; cdr3_nt: TGTGCCAGCAGCCCGCGGGAGAGGTCCGGGGAGCTGTTTTTT; cdr3_aa: CASSPRERSGELFF
j_call: TRBJ1-2; d_call: TRBD1; clone_size: NA; v_call: TRBV6-5; cdr3_nt: TGTGCCAGCAGTTACGCGGACAGGGCCCAGGGAGGCTACACCTTC; cdr3_aa: CASSYADRAQGGYTF
j_call: TRBJ1-2; d_call: NA; clone_size: NA; v_call: TRBV5-4; cdr3_nt: TGTGCCAGCAGCTTGCCAGGGGACAATGGCTACACCTTC; cdr3_aa: CASSLPGDNGYTF
j_call: TRBJ2-5; d_call: NA; clone_size: NA; v_call: TRBV19; cdr3_nt: TGTGCCAGTAGTATCGCACTCCACCAAGAGACCCAGTACTTC; cdr3_aa: CASSIALHQETQYF
j_call: TRBJ2-7; d_call: NA; clone_size: NA; v_call: TRBV6-1; cdr3_nt: TGTGCCAGCAGTCGCGGGACAGAGGGCGAGCAGTACTTC; cdr3_aa: CASSRGTEGEQYF
j_call: TRBJ2-7; d_call: NA; clone_size: many; v_call: TRBV6-5; cdr3_nt: TGTGCCAGCAGTGGTATCTCCGGGCTCCCATACGAGCAGTACTTC; cdr3_aa: CASSGISGLPYEQYF
j_call: TRBJ2-7; d_call: TRBD2; clone_size: NA; v_call: TRBV5-6; cdr3_nt: TGTGCCAGCAGCGGAGCGGCTAGCGGGAGGATCGAGCAGTACTTC; cdr3_aa: CASSGAASGRIEQYF
j_call: TRBJ1-2; d_call: TRBD1; clone_size: NA; v_call: TRBV5-1; cdr3_nt: TGCGCCAGCAGCTTGGCGCAGGGGGACAGCTCCGGCTACACCTTC; cdr3_aa: CASSLAQGDSSGYTF
j_call: TRBJ1-6; d_call: NA; clone_size: many; v_call: TRBV5-1; cdr3_nt: TGTGCCAGCAGCTTGGGGCAGGGTGGTTCACCCCTCCACTTT; cdr3_aa: CASSLGQGGSPLHF
j_call: TRBJ1-1; d_call: TRBD1; clone_size: many; v_call: TRBV7-9; cdr3_nt: TGTGCCAGCAGCTTAACCTTCCGCGACAGGGGGTCAATGAACACTGAAGCTTTCTTT; cdr3_aa: CASSLTFRDRGSMNTEAFF
j_call: TRBJ2-5; d_call: NA; clone_size: many; v_call: TRBV2; cdr3_nt: TGTGCCAGCACAGGGGGGGATGAGACCCAGTACTTC; cdr3_aa: CASTGGDETQYF
j_call: TRBJ2-5; d_call: TRBD1; clone_size: once; v_call: TRBV11-1; cdr3_nt: TGTGACAGCAGCATAGGACAGGGGGCGAAAGAGACCCAGTACTTC; cdr3_aa: CDSSIGQGAKETQYF
j_call: TRBJ1-2; d_call: NA; clone_size: many; v_call: TRBV29-1; cdr3_nt: TGCAGCGTAGCCGCGATCCGGGGTGGCTACACCTTC; cdr3_aa: CSVAAIRGGYTF
j_call: TRBJ2-7; d_call: NA; clone_size: many; v_call: TRBV27; cdr3_nt: TGTGCCAGCAGCCTTGCAATCAGAGACTACGAGCAGTACTTC; cdr3_aa: CASSLAIRDYEQYF
j_call: TRBJ1-5; d_call: NA; clone_size: many; v_call: TRBV2; cdr3_nt: TGTGCCAGCAGTGACTTTGGGGGCAATCAGCCCCAGCATTTT; cdr3_aa: CASSDFGGNQPQHF
j_call: TRBJ2-2; d_call: NA; clone_size: many; v_call: TRBV29-1; cdr3_nt: TGCAGCGTTGATGGCCAGGGTAGAACCGGGGAGCTGTTTTTT; cdr3_aa: CSVDGQGRTGELFF
j_call: TRBJ1-5; d_call: TRBD1; clone_size: NA; v_call: TRBV25-1; cdr3_nt: TGTGCCTGGGACACTGGACAGGGTCCTAATCAGCCCCAGCATTTT; cdr3_aa: CAWDTGQGPNQPQHF
j_call: TRBJ1-2; d_call: TRBD1; clone_size: NA; v_call: TRBV15; cdr3_nt: TGTGCCACCAGCAGAGATGTCTCCGCCTCACTCGGGACAGCCTATGGCTACACCTTC; cdr3_aa: CATSRDVSASLGTAYGYTF
j_call: TRBJ2-5; d_call: TRBD2; clone_size: many; v_call: TRBV20-1; cdr3_nt: TGCAGTGCTTCCTCCGGACTAGCGGGGGATGAAGAGACCCAGTACTTC; cdr3_aa: CSASSGLAGDEETQYF
j_call: TRBJ1-2; d_call: TRBD1; clone_size: NA; v_call: TRBV3-1; cdr3_nt: TGTGCCAGCAGCCAAAACCGGGACAGGGTCAGTGGCTACACCTTC; cdr3_aa: CASSQNRDRVSGYTF
j_call: TRBJ1-6; d_call: TRBD1; clone_size: many; v_call: TRBV4-1; cdr3_nt: TGCGCCAGCAGCCAAGAGACAGGGAGGAATTCACCCCTCCACTTT; cdr3_aa: CASSQETGRNSPLHF
j_call: TRBJ2-5; d_call: TRBD2; clone_size: NA; v_call: TRBV10-3; cdr3_nt: TGTGCCAGCAGTCCACCGACTAGCGGGGGGTTCTACCAAGAGACCCAGTACTTC; cdr3_aa: CASSPPTSGGFYQETQYF
j_call: TRBJ1-4; d_call: NA; clone_size: NA; v_call: TRBV12-3/TRBV12-4; cdr3_nt: TGTGCCAGCAGTTCCAGGACCGGTGGAACTAATGAAAAACTGTTTTTT; cdr3_aa: CASSSRTGGTNEKLFF
j_call: TRBJ1-6; d_call: NA; clone_size: many; v_call: TRBV11-2; cdr3_nt: TGTGCCAGCAGCTTAGTGGGGGGAGAGGTGGGATCACCCCTCCACTTT; cdr3_aa: CASSLVGGEVGSPLHF
j_call: TRBJ2-7; d_call: TRBD1; clone_size: NA; v_call: TRBV7-9; cdr3_nt: TGTGCCAGCAGCCTACAGGGGGCGGTCGACCTATACGAGCAGTACTTC; cdr3_aa: CASSLQGAVDLYEQYF
j_call: TRBJ2-7; d_call: NA; clone_size: NA; v_call: TRBV7-8; cdr3_nt: TGTGCCAGCAGCTTATCCGGGACAAATAACGGGGAGCAGTACTTC; cdr3_aa: CASSLSGTNNGEQYF
j_call: TRBJ2-6; d_call: NA; clone_size: NA; v_call: TRBV29-1; cdr3_nt: TGCAGCAGTTACTCGAGTAAGGGGCCTGGGGCCAACGTCCTGACTTTC; cdr3_aa: CSSYSSKGPGANVLTF
j_call: TRBJ2-3; d_call: NA; clone_size: NA; v_call: TRBV15; cdr3_nt: TGTGCCACCAGCTTGGTGGGAGATACGCAGTATTTT; cdr3_aa: CATSLVGDTQYF